These 26 T cell receptor beta chains were sequenced from one sample in a study of shared T cell receptors in the human thymus. Repertoires were generated with immunoSEQ multiplex PCR, while TCRdb's copy carries only in-frame clones and drops some. Of tens of thousands of clones listed, roughly 96% are singletons. The sequencing input was thymocytes. The receptors derive from a human donor.

The V and J genes are TRBV27 and TRBJ1-2; 9 positions agree with TRBD1. Germline CDR1 is MNHEY and CDR2 is SMNVEV (reference sequence). This CDR3 contains 15 residues. With V trimmed by 5 bases and J by 6 bases, 10 bases remained unmatched. The DNA for the CDR3 is TGTGCCAGCAGTCCAACCGGGACAGGGCTAGATGGCTACACCTTC. Amino acid sequence: CASSPTGTGLDGYTF.

The chain combines TRBV7-4 with TRBJ1-3, with TRBD1 as a possible D gene (6 bases). Germline V lookup: CDR1 SGHVT, CDR2 SQSDAQ. The CDR3 totals 15 residues. V was clipped by 2 bases and J by 7 bases, with 15 bases between them. In DNA form, the CDR3 reads TGTGCCAGCAGCTTAAGGTGGGGAAGGGGGAACACCATATATTTT. Residues: CASSLRWGRGNTIYF.

The chain has TRBV18 and TRBJ1-4; the match to TRBD1 covers 8 bases. The CDR3 extends over 16 amino acids. Germline CDR1 reads KGHSH; CDR2 reads LQKENI. V lost 6 bases, J lost 7 bases, and 13 bases stayed unmatched. The CDR3 DNA is TGTGCCAGCTCTCAAACCCCAGGGGGCGGCGGTGAAAAACTGTTTTTT. The encoded protein is CASSQTPGGGGEKLFF.

In its sample, this clone was seen once. The chain couples TRBV15 to TRBJ2-1; a possible D gene is TRBD1 (6 bases). CDR3 size: 15 residues. V gave up 0 bases and J gave up 5 bases, with 11 bases separating them. CDR1 and CDR2 (germline): LNHNV, YYDKDF (reference sequence). The CDR3 DNA follows: TGTGCCACCAGCAGAGACAGGGGTGACGACAATGAGCAGTTCTTC. It encodes CATSRDRGDDNEQFF.

This chain uses TRBV9 with TRBJ1-2; tentative D call: TRBD1 (5 bases). The CDR3 extends over 17 amino acids. V lost 4 bases and J lost 6, with 25 bases in between. Per the germline V gene, CDR1 is SGDLS and CDR2 is YYNGEE. The CDR3 loop reads CASSTRRGRQYLDGYTF. Written as DNA, the CDR3 is TGTGCCAGCAGCACCCGTAGGGGTAGACAGTATTTAGATGGCTACACCTTC.

The chain is built from TRBV7-8 and TRBJ2-5; 8 bases line up with TRBD2. Germline CDR1 and CDR2: SGHVS and FQNEAQ. The J segment lost 5 bases and the V segment lost 5 bases, leaving 7 bases of the junction unmatched. The CDR3 consists of 14 residues. The CDR3 here is CASSPGGAPETQYF. CDR3 nucleotides: TGTGCCAGCAGCCCCGGGGGGGCCCCGGAGACCCAGTACTTC.

This chain links TRBV13 with TRBJ2-3, with D unclear. The germline gives CDR1 PRHDT, CDR2 FYEKMQ (reference sequence). CDR3 length equals 16 residues. Trimming shortened V by 4 bases and J by 0 bases, and 14 bases separated the two germline ends. The CDR3 region has the DNA TGTGCCAGCAGCTCCTCCCGTTTAGCCAGCACAGATACGCAGTATTTT. It encodes CASSSSRLASTDTQYF. The whole variable domain, remainder taken from reference TRBV13 and TRBJ2-3, is AAGVIQSPRHLIKEKRETATLKCYPIPRHDTVYWYQQGPGQDPQFLISFYEKMQSDKGSIPDRFSAQQFSDYHSELNMSSLELGDSALYFCASSSSRLASTDTQYFGPGTRLTVL.

This sequence joins TRBV4-2 and TRBJ2-3, with 7 bases that match TRBD1. Germline CDR1 reads LGHNA; CDR2 reads YNFKEQ. The CDR3 runs to 18 residues. Trimming took 5 bases from V and 0 from J; bases not matched to a gene: 14. The CDR3 protein is CASSERDRSPSSTDTQYF. The DNA of the CDR3 is TGTGCCAGCAGCGAACGGGACAGAAGTCCTTCTAGCACAGATACGCAGTATTTT.

The chain couples TRBV29-1 to TRBJ1-1, with D possibly TRBD1 on 5 matching bases. Between the trimmed V and J ends, which lost 6 bases and 5 bases, there was a span of 22 bases. Germline V CDR1 and CDR2: SQVTM, ANQGSEA. The CDR3 loop spans 15 amino acids. CDR3 protein: CSVAPFGGAGTEAFF. The CDR3 DNA reads TGCAGCGTGGCCCCCTTCGGAGGGGCGGGGACTGAAGCTTTCTTT.

This clone occurred once. J is TRBJ1-6 and V is TRBV7-9; D is unclear. With 1 base removed from V and 5 bases from J, the gap between germline ends came to 9 bases. Germline V lookup: CDR1 SEHNR, CDR2 FQNEAQ (reference sequence). This CDR3 is built from 15 residues. The CDR3 sequence: CASSLGAANNSPLHF. Here the CDR3 DNA reads TGTGCCAGCAGCTTAGGGGCGGCCAATAATTCACCCCTCCACTTT.

The chain recombines TRBV7-2 with TRBJ1-2; 8 bases fit TRBD1. CDR1 is SGHTA and CDR2 is FQGNSA in the germline V gene. J was trimmed by 0 bases and V by 4 bases; bases with no gene match: 4. The CDR3 spans 15 residues. The CDR3 reads CASSSTGGSNYGYTF. The CDR3 DNA reads as TGTGCCAGCAGCTCAACAGGGGGGTCTAACTATGGCTACACCTTC.

J is TRBJ1-2 and V is TRBV30, with D possibly matching TRBD1 (5 bases). The V gene's germline CDR1 is GTSNPN and CDR2 SVGIG (reference sequence). V lost 2 bases to trimming and J lost 4 bases, with 26 bases between them. This CDR3 has 18 residues. CDR3 loop: CAWSPFSGNIPQGYGYTF. CDR3 coding DNA: TGTGCCTGGAGTCCCTTTTCAGGGAACATCCCCCAAGGCTATGGCTACACCTTC. Looking up the rest from reference TRBV30 and TRBJ1-2 gives the full variable domain: SQTIHQWPATLVQPVGSPLSLECTVEGTSNPNLYWYRQAAGRGLQLLFYSVGIGQISSEVPQNLSASRPQDRQFILSSKKLLLSDSGFYLCAWSPFSGNIPQGYGYTFGSGTRLTVV.

This chain connects TRBV5-1 to TRBJ2-7, with D hard to call. Germline values: CDR1 SGHRS, CDR2 YFSETQ. Trimming cost V 4 bases and J 0 bases, with 8 bases left between them. The CDR3 has 13 amino acids. This chain's CDR3 is CASSAYRSYEQYF. The CDR3 bases are TGCGCCAGCAGCGCCTATCGCTCCTACGAGCAGTACTTC.

The rearrangement uses TRBV7-9 and TRBJ1-5; unclear D gene. V gave up 6 bases and J gave up 0 bases, with 9 bases separating them. This CDR3 contains 14 residues. Germline assignment: CDR1 SEHNR and CDR2 FQNEAQ (reference sequence). Written as DNA, the CDR3 is TGTGCCAGCAGTGTCCTTTCTAGCAATCAGCCCCAGCATTTT. Amino acid sequence: CASSVLSSNQPQHF.

V gene TRBV13 combines with J gene TRBJ1-4; D unresolved. V lost 5 bases, J lost 0 bases, and 25 bases lay in between. Germline V CDR1 and CDR2: PRHDT, FYEKMQ (reference sequence). There are 20 residues in the CDR3. The CDR3 bases are TGTGCCAGCAGCGTTCCCGGGCGGGCCCCCTCTTTCGCAACTAATGAAAAACTGTTTTTT. This codes for CASSVPGRAPSFATNEKLFF.

The J gene is TRBJ2-3, the V gene TRBV2; D is perhaps TRBD2 (6 bases). CDR3 length: 17 residues. Trimming stripped 4 bases from V and 2 bases from J, with 19 bases between. Germline V gene sequence: CDR1 SNHLY, CDR2 FYNNEI. The CDR3 DNA reads as TGTGCCAGCAGTGTCCGCCGGCGGGGCGGACCCACAGATACGCAGTATTTT. Protein sequence: CASSVRRRGGPTDTQYF.

The genes are TRBV14 and TRBJ2-4; D remains ambiguous. Trimming took 0 bases from V and 4 from J, leaving 7 bases between them. Germline V CDR1 and CDR2: SGHDN, FVKESK. The CDR3 runs to 14 residues. The CDR3, as DNA: TGTGCCAGCAGCCAAGATGGGCAGAAAAACATTCAGTACTTC. It specifies CASSQDGQKNIQYF.

The chain links TRBV10-1 to TRBJ2-7; D may be TRBD1 (5 bases). V lost 6 bases and J 4 bases, leaving 13 bases between the germline ends. The CDR3 covers 13 residues. Germline loops: CDR1 WNHNN, CDR2 SYGVQD (reference sequence). The CDR3 sequence: CASSISQGYEQYF. CDR3 nucleotide sequence: TGCGCCAGCAGCATCAGCCAGGGTTACGAGCAGTACTTC.

The chain has TRBV7-6 and TRBJ2-2; 9 nucleotides line up with TRBD2. The CDR3 length is 18 residues. J gave up 7 bases and V 4 bases, and 16 bases lay outside the gene matches. Germline V CDR1 and CDR2: SGHVS, FNYEAQ. The DNA for the CDR3 is TGTGCCAGCAGCTCAAACCCATCGCGGGGGGGCCAGGACGGGGAGCTGTTTTTT. It translates to CASSSNPSRGGQDGELFF.

The chain couples TRBV7-9 to TRBJ1-6; 8 nucleotides agree with TRBD1. V lost 4 bases, J lost 1 base, and 3 bases stayed unmatched. This CDR3 comprises 16 residues. Germline CDR1 and CDR2: SEHNR and FQNEAQ (reference sequence). The CDR3 DNA sequence: TGTGCCAGCAGCTGGACAGGGAATTCCTATAATTCACCCCTCCACTTT. It specifies CASSWTGNSYNSPLHF.

This chain links TRBV7-9 with TRBJ2-1; the match to TRBD1 covers 8 bases. In germline, CDR1 is SEHNR, CDR2 FQNEAQ (reference sequence). The junction had 14 bases not matched to a gene; V was cut back by 5 bases and J by 8 bases. The CDR3 totals 16 residues. The CDR3 DNA reads as TGTGCCAGCAGCCCCCAAACCGGGACAGGATTAGATGAGCAGTTCTTC. Translating gives CASSPQTGTGLDEQFF.

This clone was seen just once. This chain's CDR3 is CASSQYMGTGAMVNEKLFF. The CDR3 DNA follows: TGTGCCAGCAGCCAATATATGGGGACAGGGGCCATGGTTAATGAAAAACTGTTTTTT. V usage is TRBV14 and J usage is TRBJ1-4; 10 bases line up with TRBD1. After removal of 2 bases from V and 4 bases from J, the junction contained 13 bases not matched to a gene. Germline values: CDR1 SGHDN, CDR2 FVKESK. There are 19 residues in the CDR3.

The chain joins TRBV10-2 to TRBJ2-1; tentative D call: TRBD2 (6 bases). From germline, CDR1 is WSHSY and CDR2 SAAADI. Trimming stripped 9 bases from V and 5 bases from J, with 20 bases between. The length of the CDR3 is 15 residues. CDR3 sequence: CARGGFNSTHNEQFF. The DNA of the CDR3 is TGCGCCAGGGGGGGATTCAACTCCACACACAATGAGCAGTTCTTC.

This chain connects TRBV7-2 to TRBJ1-2; a possible D gene is TRBD1 (6 bases). The CDR3 is made up of 17 amino acids. V was shortened by 2 bases and J by 6 bases, with 22 bases between the two germline ends. Germline CDR1 is SGHTA and CDR2 is FQGNSA. The CDR3 bases are TGTGCCAGCAGCTTAAACAGGGATACAACTAAGGAAAATGGCTACACCTTC. It translates to CASSLNRDTTKENGYTF.

The rearrangement joins TRBV7-2 to TRBJ2-1; 12 positions match TRBD2. CDR3 length: 15 amino acids. Germline assignment: CDR1 SGHTA and CDR2 FQGNSA. Germline trimming cut 7 bases from V and 10 bases from J; bases unmatched to any gene: 11. The CDR3 nucleotides are TGTGCCAGCACCCTACTAGCGGGGGGTCCCAGAGAGCAGTTCTTC. This encodes CASTLLAGGPREQFF.

The chain uses TRBV6-1 and TRBJ2-7; 11 bases fit TRBD2. The V gene end was trimmed by 6 bases and the J gene end by 4 bases; junction bases not matched to a gene: 8. The CDR3 sequence is 15 residues long. CDR1 and CDR2 from the germline V gene are MNHNS and SASEGT. The CDR3, as DNA: TGTGCCAGCAGCCCTTTAGCGGGGGGGCCGTACGAGCAGTACTTC. The encoded protein is CASSPLAGGPYEQYF.